This T cell receptor (beta chain) was profiled in a study of shared clonotypes between healthy human individuals. Study processing details: Filtering differed for immunoSEQ, which gave only junction sequences without quality scores. TCRdb's table, derived via immunoSEQ multiplex PCR, lists solely in-frame clones and lacks some. V, J and clone size derive from that table, while D and trimming were established from the DNA sequence. The sample consists of around 2,000,000 clones, about 95% of them appearing once. V shed 3 bases, J shed 2 bases, and the junction held 5 bases outside the gene matches. Germline CDR1 is SGHVS and CDR2 is FQNEAQ. The CDR3 sequence is 15 residues long. Findings and limits, study-wide: Generation probability values for non-shared clonotypes were lower than those for clonotypes shared by all four donors. At large depth, rarefaction still showed sorted-subset sequencing to be incomplete.

CD45RO-negative cells were positively selected for CCR7, leaving out terminally differentiated effector memory CD45RA+ cells. On this clone itself: Its antigen is still unknown.

The rearrangement uses TRBV7-8 and TRBJ2-3; 7 nucleotides line up with TRBD1. The TCR was taken from a man younger than 35 in good health. The sequencing sample was made of naive CD8+ T cells sorted from blood. The CDR3 protein is CASSLPGGNTDTQYF. Written as DNA, the CDR3 is TGTGCCAGCAGCTTGCCAGGGGGAAACACAGATACGCAGTATTTT.